This T cell receptor beta chain was profiled in a study of identical twins. V lost 1 base and J lost 5, with 11 bases in between. CDR3 length equals 13 residues. Germline V CDR1 and CDR2: SQVTM, ANQGSEA. This clonotype was recorded a few times. A single record per CDR3 protein comes from TCRdb applying MiXCR to the 5' RACE reads. Of over 600,000 distinct CDR3 sequences in the sample, 21% were seen once. The sample was also linked to a second study, of T cells expressing NK-cell markers.

The sequenced material came from PBMCs. The rearrangement links TRBV29-1 to TRBJ1-2; D unclear. This TCR derives from a woman aged 18-29 years in good health. CDR3 residues: CSVEGTRGYGYTF. For the CDR3, the DNA is TGCAGCGTTGAAGGGACCCGGGGTTATGGCTACACCTTC.